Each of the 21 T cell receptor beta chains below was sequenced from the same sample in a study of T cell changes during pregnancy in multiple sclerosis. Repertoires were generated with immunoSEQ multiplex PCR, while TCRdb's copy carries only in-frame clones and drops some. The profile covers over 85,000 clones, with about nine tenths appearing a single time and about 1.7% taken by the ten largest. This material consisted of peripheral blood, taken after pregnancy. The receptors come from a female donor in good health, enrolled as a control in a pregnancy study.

CDR3 DNA: TGTGCCAGCAGCTCCACCGGAATCGGGCGGGGGGGCACGCAGTATTTT. Translating gives CASSSTGIGRGGTQYF. V usage is TRBV7-2 and J usage is TRBJ2-3, with 9 bases fitting TRBD2. The CDR3 is 16 amino acids. Germline V lookup: CDR1 SGHTA, CDR2 FQGNSA. The J segment lost 9 bases and the V segment lost 4 bases, leaving 14 bases of the junction unmatched.

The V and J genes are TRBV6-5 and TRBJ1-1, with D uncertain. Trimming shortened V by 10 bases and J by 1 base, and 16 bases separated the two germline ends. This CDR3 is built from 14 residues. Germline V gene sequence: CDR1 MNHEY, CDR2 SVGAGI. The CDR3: CATRGLGRNTEAFF. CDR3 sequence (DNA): TGTGCCACCCGCGGGCTAGGGAGGAACACTGAAGCTTTCTTT.

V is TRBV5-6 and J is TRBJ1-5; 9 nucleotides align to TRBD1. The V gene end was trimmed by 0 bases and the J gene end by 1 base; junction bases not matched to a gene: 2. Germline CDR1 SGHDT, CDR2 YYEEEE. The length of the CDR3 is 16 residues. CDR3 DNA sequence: TGTGCCAGCAGCTTGGGGACAGGGGAGAGCAATCAGCCCCAGCATTTT. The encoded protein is CASSLGTGESNQPQHF.

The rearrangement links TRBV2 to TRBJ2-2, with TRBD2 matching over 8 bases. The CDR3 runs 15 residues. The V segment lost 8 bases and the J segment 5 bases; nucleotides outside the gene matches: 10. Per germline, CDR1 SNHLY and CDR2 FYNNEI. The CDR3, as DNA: TGTGCCAGCCTCCTCCGACCGGGGGGGACCGGGGAGCTGTTTTTT. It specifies CASLLRPGGTGELFF.

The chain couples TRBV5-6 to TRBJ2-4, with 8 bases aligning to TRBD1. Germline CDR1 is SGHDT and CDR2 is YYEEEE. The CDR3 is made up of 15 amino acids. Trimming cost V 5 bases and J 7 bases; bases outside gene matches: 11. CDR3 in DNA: TGTGCCAGCAGGCAAGGACAGGGCCCATGGAACATTCAGTACTTC. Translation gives CASRQGQGPWNIQYF.

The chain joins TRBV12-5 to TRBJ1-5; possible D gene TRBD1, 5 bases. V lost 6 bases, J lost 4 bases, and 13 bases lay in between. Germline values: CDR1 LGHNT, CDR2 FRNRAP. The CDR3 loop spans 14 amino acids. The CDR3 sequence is CASGPDSNNQPQHF. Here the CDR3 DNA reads TGTGCTAGTGGCCCCGACAGTAATAATCAGCCCCAGCATTTT.

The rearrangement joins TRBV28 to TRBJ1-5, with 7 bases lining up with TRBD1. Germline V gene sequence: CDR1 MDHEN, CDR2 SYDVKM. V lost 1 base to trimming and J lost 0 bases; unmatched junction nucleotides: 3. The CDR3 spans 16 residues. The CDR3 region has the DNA TGTGCCAGCAGTTTATCAGACAGGGCTAGCAATCAGCCCCAGCATTTT. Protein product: CASSLSDRASNQPQHF.

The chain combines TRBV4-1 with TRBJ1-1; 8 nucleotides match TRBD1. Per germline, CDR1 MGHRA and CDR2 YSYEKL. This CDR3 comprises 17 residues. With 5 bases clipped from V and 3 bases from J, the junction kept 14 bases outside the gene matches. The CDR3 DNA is TGCGCCAGCAGCACCCGAATCCAGGGGGCGACTGACACTGAAGCTTTCTTT. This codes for CASSTRIQGATDTEAFF.

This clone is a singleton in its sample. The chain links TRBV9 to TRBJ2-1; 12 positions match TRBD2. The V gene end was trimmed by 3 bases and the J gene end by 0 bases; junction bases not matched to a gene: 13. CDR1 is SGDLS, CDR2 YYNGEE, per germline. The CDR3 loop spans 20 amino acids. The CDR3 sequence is CASSAKNLAGGPGSYNEQFF. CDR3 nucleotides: TGTGCCAGCAGCGCCAAAAATCTAGCGGGGGGGCCGGGCTCCTACAATGAGCAGTTCTTC.

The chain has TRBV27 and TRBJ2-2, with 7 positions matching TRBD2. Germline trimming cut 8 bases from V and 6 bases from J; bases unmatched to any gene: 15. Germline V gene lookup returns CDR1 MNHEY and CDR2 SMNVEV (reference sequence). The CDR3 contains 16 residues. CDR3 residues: CASGGTMERKAGELFF. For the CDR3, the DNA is TGTGCCAGCGGGGGGACTATGGAGCGGAAGGCCGGGGAGCTGTTTTTT.

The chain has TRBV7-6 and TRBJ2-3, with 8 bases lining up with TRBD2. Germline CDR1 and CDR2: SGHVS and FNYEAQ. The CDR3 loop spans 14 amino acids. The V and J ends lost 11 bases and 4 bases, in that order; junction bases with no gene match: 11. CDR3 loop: CASGGADSADTQYF. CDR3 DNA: TGTGCCTCCGGGGGGGCCGATTCCGCAGATACGCAGTATTTT.

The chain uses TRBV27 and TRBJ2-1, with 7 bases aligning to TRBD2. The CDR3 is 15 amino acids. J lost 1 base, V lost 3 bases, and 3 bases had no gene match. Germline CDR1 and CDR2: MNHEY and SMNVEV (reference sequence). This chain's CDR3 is CASSFRGDSYNEQFF. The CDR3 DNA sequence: TGTGCCAGCAGTTTTCGGGGGGATTCCTACAATGAGCAGTTCTTC.

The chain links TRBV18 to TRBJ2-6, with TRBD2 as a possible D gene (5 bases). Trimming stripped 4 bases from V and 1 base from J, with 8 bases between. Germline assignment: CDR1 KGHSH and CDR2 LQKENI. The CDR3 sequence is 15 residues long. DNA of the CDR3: TGTGCCAGCTCACTGTCGGGGTCTGGGGCCAACGTCCTGACTTTC. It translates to CASSLSGSGANVLTF.

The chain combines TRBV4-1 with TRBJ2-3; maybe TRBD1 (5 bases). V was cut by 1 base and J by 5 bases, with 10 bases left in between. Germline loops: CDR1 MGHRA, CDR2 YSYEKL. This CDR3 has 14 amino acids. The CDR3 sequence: CASSQGGFGDTQYF. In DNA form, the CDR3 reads TGCGCCAGCAGCCAAGGGGGCTTCGGAGATACGCAGTATTTT.

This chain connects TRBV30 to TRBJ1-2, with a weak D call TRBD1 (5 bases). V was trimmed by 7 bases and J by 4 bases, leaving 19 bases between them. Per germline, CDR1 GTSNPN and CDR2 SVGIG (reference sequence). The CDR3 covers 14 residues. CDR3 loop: CASPWGPGPYGYTF. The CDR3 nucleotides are TGTGCCTCCCCTTGGGGCCCAGGGCCCTATGGCTACACCTTC.

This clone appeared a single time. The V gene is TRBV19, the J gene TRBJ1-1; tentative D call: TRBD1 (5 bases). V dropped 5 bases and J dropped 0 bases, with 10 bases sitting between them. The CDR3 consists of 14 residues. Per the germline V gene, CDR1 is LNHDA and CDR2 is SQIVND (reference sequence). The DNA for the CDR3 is TGTGCCAGTAGTCGCGAAGGGGTGAACACTGAAGCTTTCTTT. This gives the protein CASSREGVNTEAFF. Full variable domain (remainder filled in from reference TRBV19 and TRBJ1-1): DGGITQSPKYLFRKEGQNVTLSCEQNLNHDAMYWYRQDPGQGLRLIYYSQIVNDFQKGDIAEGYSVSREKKESFPLTVTSAQKNPTAFYLCASSREGVNTEAFFGQGTRLTVV.

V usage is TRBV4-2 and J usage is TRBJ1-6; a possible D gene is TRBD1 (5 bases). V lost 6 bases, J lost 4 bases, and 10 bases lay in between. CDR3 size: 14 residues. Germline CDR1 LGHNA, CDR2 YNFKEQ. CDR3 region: CASRKDRYNSPLHF. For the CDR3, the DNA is TGTGCCAGCAGAAAAGACAGATATAATTCACCCCTCCACTTT.

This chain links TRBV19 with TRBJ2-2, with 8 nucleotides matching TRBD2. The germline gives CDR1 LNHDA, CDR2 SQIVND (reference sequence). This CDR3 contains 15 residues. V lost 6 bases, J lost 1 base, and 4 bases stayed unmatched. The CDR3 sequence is CASRTGGVNTGELFF. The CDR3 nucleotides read TGTGCCAGTAGGACCGGGGGGGTGAACACCGGGGAGCTGTTTTTT.

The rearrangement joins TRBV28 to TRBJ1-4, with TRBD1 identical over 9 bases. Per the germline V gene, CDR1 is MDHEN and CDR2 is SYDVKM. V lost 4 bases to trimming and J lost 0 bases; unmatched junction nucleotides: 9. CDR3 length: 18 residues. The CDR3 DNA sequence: TGTGCCAGCAGTTCGATCTCAGGACAGGGGACAACTAATGAAAAACTGTTTTTT. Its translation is CASSSISGQGTTNEKLFF.

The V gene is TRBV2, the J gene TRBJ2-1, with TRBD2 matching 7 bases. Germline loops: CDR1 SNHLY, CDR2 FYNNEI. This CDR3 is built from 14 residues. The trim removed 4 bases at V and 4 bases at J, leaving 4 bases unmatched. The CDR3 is CASSVGGGYNEQFF. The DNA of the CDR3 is TGTGCCAGCAGTGTGGGGGGGGGTTACAATGAGCAGTTCTTC.

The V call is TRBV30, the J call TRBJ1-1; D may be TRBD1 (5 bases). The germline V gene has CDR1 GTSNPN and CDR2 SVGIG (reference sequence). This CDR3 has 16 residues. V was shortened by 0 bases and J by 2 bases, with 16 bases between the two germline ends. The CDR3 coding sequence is TGTGCCTGGAGTGTAAGGGGTTGGCAGAAAAACACTGAAGCTTTCTTT. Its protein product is CAWSVRGWQKNTEAFF.